These 6 T cell receptor beta chains were sequenced from one sample in a study of T-cell memory formation after mild COVID-19. TCRdb fed the 5' RACE reads into MiXCR, producing one record per CDR3 protein. The sample has about 440,000 distinct CDR3 sequences; roughly 20% are singletons. Source material: PBMCs or a T cell subset sorted from them (not recorded which). The receptors come from an adult woman who had mild COVID-19 (a few samples of this study predate the infection). Cell type and time point are not known.

This clonotype has a handful of counts. The chain is built from TRBV5-1 and TRBJ1-5; D is perhaps TRBD1 (5 bases). Trimming stripped 0 bases from V and 7 bases from J, with 14 bases between. The CDR3 is made up of 15 amino acids. Germline CDR1 and CDR2: SGHRS and YFSETQ. CDR3 sequence: CASSLAGGIGQPQHF. The CDR3, as DNA: TGCGCCAGCAGCTTGGCCGGGGGAATCGGCCAGCCCCAGCATTTT.

This clonotype was picked up a small number of times. V usage is TRBV7-6 and J usage is TRBJ2-7; D possibly corresponds to TRBD1 (8 bases). Trimming took 2 bases from V and 3 from J, leaving 17 bases between them. The length of the CDR3 is 16 residues. CDR1 SGHVS and CDR2 FNYEAQ come from the germline V gene. Written as DNA, the CDR3 is TGTGCCAGCAGCTTATCCGGACAGGGAGGGAGCTACGAGCAGTACTTC. The encoded protein is CASSLSGQGGSYEQYF.

This chain joins TRBV12-3 or TRBV12-4 and TRBJ2-2; D may be TRBD2 (6 bases). The CDR3 loop spans 17 amino acids. Trimming removed 1 base from V and 2 bases from J, with 14 bases in between. The CDR3 here is CASSLVQPGANTGELFF. For the CDR3, the DNA is TGTGCCAGCAGTTTAGTTCAACCGGGAGCTAACACCGGGGAGCTGTTTTTT.

This clonotype turned up a few times. V gene TRBV4-1 combines with J gene TRBJ1-1, with D hard to call. CDR1 MGHRA and CDR2 YSYEKL come from the germline V gene. The CDR3 covers 13 residues. The V and J ends lost 0 bases and 4 bases respectively, with 6 bases between them. This CDR3 is CASSQDPGTEAFF. DNA of the CDR3: TGCGCCAGCAGCCAAGATCCGGGCACTGAAGCTTTCTTT.

The sample holds a few counts of this clonotype. The chain combines TRBV4-3 with TRBJ2-3; possible D gene TRBD1, 8 bases. Germline V gives CDR1 LGHNA, CDR2 YSLEER. CDR3 length: 15 residues. V was trimmed by 5 bases and J by 6 bases, leaving 18 bases between them. The CDR3 loop reads CASSDGQGGRDTQYF. The CDR3 DNA is TGCGCCAGCAGCGACGGACAGGGAGGGAGGGATACGCAGTATTTT.

This sequence joins TRBV10-3 and TRBJ2-2; 7 bases are shared with TRBD1. CDR3 length equals 15 residues. The junction had 12 bases not matched to a gene; V was cut back by 8 bases and J by 6 bases. Germline CDR1 ENHRY, CDR2 SYGVKD. CDR3 residues: CAIPKTGSSAGELFF. The CDR3, as DNA: TGTGCCATCCCCAAGACAGGGAGTTCTGCCGGGGAGCTGTTTTTT.